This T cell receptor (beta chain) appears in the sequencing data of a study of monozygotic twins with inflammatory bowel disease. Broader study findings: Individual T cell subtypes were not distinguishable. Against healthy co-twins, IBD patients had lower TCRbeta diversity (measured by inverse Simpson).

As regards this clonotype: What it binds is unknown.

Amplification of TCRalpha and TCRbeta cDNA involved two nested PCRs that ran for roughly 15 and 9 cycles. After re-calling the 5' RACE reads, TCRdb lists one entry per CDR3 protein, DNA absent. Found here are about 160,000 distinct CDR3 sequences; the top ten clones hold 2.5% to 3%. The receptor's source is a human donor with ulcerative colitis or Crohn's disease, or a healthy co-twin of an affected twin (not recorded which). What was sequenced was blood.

The CDR3 region is CASSLGGTDTDTQYF. The J gene is TRBJ2-3, the V gene TRBV5-1; lacking DNA, the TRBD1 call made by TCRdb goes unchecked. The CDR3 consists of 15 residues. Germline V lookup: CDR1 SGHRS, CDR2 YFSETQ.